This TCR beta chain was obtained from a study of T-cell reconstitution after alpha-beta-depleted transplantation in children. Library preparation (for TCRbeta) was performed with unique molecular identifiers. Each CDR3 protein is one row after TCRdb ran MiXCR on the PCR reads. The sample consists of approximately 400,000 distinct CDR3 sequences, around 9.9% of them appearing once. This clonotype was seen a handful of times. This CDR3 comprises 13 residues. Trimming shortened V by 5 bases and J by 8 bases, and 15 bases separated the two germline ends. The V gene's germline CDR1 is DFQATT and CDR2 SNEGSKA (reference sequence).

V usage is TRBV20-1 and J usage is TRBJ1-4, with D perhaps TRBD1 (5 bases). Sequenced here: PBMCs from the stem cell graft donor, sampled from the stem cell graft. The TCR originated in a human donor who donated a stem cell graft to a child with acute myeloid leukemia. CDR3 in amino acids: CSAGGTLIEKLFF. The CDR3 DNA is TGCAGTGCTGGAGGGACCCTGATAGAAAAACTGTTTTTT.